This TCR beta chain was identified in a study of cytomegalovirus exposure and HLA in healthy donors. Study-wide results and caveats: An observed cluster of highly shared sequence variants was recorded as a likely sequencing artifact. Later genetic work tied a missense DCLRE1C variant to beta-chain V and J trimming. Cytomegalovirus association was listed for 170 or so TCR beta chains.

It was with 60 Vbeta and 13 Jbeta primers that the PCR ran. Repertoires were generated with immunoSEQ multiplex PCR, while TCRdb's copy carries only in-frame clones and drops some. Here the sample spans roughly 51,000 clones, around 85% being singletons. This clone was seen a handful of times. Its antigen is as yet unknown. The germline V and J ends were trimmed by 4 bases and 6 bases, with 13 bases remaining between them. The CDR3 contains 14 residues. Germline V gene lookup returns CDR1 MDHEN and CDR2 SYDVKM. The chain combines TRBV28 with TRBJ1-5, with D perhaps TRBD1 (6 bases). The sequencing sample was made of PBMCs. The clonotype was recovered from a boy aged 10-17 years in good health and CMV-seropositive. CDR3 coding DNA: TGTGCCAGCAGTTGGGATGGGACACTTCAGCCCCAGCATTTT. Its translation is CASSWDGTLQPQHF.